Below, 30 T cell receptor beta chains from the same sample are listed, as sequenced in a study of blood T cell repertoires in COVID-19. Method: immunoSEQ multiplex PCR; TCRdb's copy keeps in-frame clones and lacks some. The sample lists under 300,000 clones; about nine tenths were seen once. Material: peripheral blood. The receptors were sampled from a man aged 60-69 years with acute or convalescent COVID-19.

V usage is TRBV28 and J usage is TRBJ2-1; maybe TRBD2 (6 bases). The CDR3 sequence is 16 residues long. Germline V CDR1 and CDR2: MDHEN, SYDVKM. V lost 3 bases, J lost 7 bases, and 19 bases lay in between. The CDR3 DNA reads TGTGCCAGCAGTTTGTATGGCAGCGCGGGGCGTAATGAGCAGTTCTTC. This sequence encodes CASSLYGSAGRNEQFF.

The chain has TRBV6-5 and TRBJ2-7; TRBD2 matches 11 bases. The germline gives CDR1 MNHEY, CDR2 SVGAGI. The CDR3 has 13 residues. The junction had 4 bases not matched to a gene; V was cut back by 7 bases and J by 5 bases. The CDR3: CASTASGRNEQYF. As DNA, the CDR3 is TGTGCCAGCACGGCTAGCGGGAGGAACGAGCAGTACTTC.

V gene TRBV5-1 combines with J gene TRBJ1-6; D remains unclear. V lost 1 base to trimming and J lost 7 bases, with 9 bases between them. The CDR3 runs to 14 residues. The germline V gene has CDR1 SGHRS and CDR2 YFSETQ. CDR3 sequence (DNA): TGCGCCAGCAGCTTGCGGACTGCAAATTCACCCCTCCACTTT. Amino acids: CASSLRTANSPLHF. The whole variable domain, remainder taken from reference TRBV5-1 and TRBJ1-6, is KAGVTQTPRYLIKTRGQQVTLSCSPISGHRSVSWYQQTPGQGLQFLFEYFSETQRNKGNFPGRFSGRQFSNSRSEMNVSTLELGDSALYLCASSLRTANSPLHFGNGTRLTVT.

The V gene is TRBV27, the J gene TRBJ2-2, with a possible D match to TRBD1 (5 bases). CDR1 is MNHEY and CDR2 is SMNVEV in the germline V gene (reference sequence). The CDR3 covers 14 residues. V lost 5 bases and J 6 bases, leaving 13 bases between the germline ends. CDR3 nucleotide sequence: TGTGCCAGCAGTCTCGCAGTCAGGGCCGGGGAGCTGTTTTTT. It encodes CASSLAVRAGELFF.

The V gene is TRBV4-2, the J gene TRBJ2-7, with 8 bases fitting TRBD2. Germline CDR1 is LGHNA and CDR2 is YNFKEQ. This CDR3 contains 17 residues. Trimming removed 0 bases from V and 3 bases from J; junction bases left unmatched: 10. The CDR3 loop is CASSQDSAAGDVYEQYF. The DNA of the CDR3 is TGTGCCAGCAGCCAAGATTCTGCAGCGGGAGACGTCTACGAGCAGTACTTC.

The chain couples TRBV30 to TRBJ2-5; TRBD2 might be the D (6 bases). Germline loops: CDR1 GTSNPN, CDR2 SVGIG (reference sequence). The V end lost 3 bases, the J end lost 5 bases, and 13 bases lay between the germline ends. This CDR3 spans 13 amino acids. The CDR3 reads CAWRWRGRETQYF. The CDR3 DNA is TGTGCCTGGAGGTGGCGGGGAAGGGAGACCCAGTACTTC.

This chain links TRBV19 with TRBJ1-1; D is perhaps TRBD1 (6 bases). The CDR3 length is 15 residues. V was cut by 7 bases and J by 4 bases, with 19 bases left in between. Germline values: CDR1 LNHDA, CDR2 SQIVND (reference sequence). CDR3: CASTYYRVGSTEAFF. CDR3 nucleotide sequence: TGTGCCAGTACCTATTACAGGGTGGGTTCCACTGAAGCTTTCTTT.

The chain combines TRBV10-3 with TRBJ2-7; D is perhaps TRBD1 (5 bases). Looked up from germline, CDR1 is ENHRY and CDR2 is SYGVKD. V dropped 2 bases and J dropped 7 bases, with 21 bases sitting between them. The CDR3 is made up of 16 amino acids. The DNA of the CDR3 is TGTGCCATCAGTGAGGACCCCCCGGCGGAGTCAGGGGAGCAGTACTTC. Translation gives CAISEDPPAESGEQYF.

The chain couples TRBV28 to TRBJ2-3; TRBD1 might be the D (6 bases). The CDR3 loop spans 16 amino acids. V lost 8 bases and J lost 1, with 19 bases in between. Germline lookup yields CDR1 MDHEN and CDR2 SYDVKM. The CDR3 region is CASLSVWDTGTDTQYF. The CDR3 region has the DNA TGTGCCAGCCTTAGTGTGTGGGACACGGGCACAGATACGCAGTATTTT.

The CDR3 loop reads CASSLAVSNQPQHF. The CDR3 DNA reads as TGTGCCAGCAGTTTGGCAGTAAGCAATCAGCCCCAGCATTTT. J is TRBJ1-5 and V is TRBV2; D unresolved. From germline, CDR1 is SNHLY and CDR2 FYNNEI. The V end was cut by 5 bases, the J end by 1 base, with 9 bases between. CDR3 length: 14 residues.

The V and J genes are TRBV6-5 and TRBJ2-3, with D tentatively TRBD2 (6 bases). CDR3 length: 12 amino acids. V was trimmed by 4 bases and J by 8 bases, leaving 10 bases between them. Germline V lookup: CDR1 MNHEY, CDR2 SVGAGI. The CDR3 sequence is CASSSTSGTQYF. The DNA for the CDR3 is TGTGCCAGCAGTTCGACTAGTGGTACGCAGTATTTT.

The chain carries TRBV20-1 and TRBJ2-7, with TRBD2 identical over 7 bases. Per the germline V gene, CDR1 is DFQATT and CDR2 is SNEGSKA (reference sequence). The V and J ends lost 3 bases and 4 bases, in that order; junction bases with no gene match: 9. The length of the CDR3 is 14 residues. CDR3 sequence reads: CSASMAGAQYEQYF. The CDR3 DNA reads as TGCAGTGCTAGTATGGCGGGAGCTCAGTACGAGCAGTACTTC.

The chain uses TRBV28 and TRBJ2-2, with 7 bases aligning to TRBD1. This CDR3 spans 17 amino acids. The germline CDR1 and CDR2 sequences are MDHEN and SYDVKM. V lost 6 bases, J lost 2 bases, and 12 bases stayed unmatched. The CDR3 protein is CASSSWVRDSNTGELFF. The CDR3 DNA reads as TGTGCCAGCAGCTCCTGGGTCCGGGACAGTAACACCGGGGAGCTGTTTTTT.

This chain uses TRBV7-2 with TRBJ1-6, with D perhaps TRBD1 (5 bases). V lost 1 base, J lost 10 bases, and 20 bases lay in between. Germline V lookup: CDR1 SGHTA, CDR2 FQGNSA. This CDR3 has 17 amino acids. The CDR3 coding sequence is TGTGCCAGCAGCTTAGGGGGACCTGGCGGGAGAAGGTCACCCCTCCACTTT. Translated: CASSLGGPGGRRSPLHF.

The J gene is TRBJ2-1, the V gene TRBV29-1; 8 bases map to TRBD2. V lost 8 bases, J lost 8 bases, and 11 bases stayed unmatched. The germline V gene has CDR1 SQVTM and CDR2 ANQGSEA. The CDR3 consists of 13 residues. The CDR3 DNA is TGCAGCCTCGGGGGGGACCAAGGGGATGAGCAGTTCTTC. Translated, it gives CSLGGDQGDEQFF.

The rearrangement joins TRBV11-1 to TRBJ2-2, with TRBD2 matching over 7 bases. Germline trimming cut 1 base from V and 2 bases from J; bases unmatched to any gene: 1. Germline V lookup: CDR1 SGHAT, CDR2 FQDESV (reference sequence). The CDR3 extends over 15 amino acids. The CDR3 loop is CASSLGGGNTGELFF. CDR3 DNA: TGTGCCAGCAGCTTAGGGGGGGGTAACACCGGGGAGCTGTTTTTT.

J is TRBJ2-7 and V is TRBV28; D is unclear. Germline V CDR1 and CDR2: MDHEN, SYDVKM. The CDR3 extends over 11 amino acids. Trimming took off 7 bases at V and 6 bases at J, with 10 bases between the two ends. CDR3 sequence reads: CASIKQSEQYF. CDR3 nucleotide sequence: TGTGCCAGCATTAAACAAAGCGAGCAGTACTTC.

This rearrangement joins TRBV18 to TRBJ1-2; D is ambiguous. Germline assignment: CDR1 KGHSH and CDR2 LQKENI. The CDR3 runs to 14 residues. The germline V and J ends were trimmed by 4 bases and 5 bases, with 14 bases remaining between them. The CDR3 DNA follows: TGTGCCAGCTCACTTAAGCAAGGAGAATATGGCTACACCTTC. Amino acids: CASSLKQGEYGYTF.

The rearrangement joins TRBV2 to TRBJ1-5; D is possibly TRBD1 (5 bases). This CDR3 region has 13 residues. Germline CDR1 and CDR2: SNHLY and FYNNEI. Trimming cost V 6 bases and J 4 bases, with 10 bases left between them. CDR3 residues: CASRSQGNQPQHF. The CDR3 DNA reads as TGTGCCAGCAGAAGCCAGGGAAATCAGCCCCAGCATTTT.

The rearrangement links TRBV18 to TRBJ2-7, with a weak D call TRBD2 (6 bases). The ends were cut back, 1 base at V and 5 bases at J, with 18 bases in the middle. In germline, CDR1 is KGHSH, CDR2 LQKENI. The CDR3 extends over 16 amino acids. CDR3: CASSPLGGAGVHEQYF. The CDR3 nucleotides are TGTGCCAGCTCACCACTTGGCGGGGCCGGAGTCCACGAGCAGTACTTC.

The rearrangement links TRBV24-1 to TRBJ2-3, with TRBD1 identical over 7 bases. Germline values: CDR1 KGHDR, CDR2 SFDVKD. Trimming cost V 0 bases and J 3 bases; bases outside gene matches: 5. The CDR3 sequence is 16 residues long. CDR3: CATSDLQGVGTDTQYF. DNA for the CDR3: TGTGCCACCAGTGATTTGCAGGGGGTTGGTACAGATACGCAGTATTTT.

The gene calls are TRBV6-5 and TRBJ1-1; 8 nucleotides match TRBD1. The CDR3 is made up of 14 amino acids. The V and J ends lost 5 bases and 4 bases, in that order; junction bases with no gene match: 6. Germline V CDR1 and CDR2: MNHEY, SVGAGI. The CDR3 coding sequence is TGTGCCAGCAGTCTGGACAGGGTAGGCACTGAAGCTTTCTTT. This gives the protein CASSLDRVGTEAFF.

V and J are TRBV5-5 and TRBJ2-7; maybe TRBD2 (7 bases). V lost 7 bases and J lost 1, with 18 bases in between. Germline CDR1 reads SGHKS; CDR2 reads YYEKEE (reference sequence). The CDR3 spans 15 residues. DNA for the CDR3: TGTGCCAGCTCGCGGGGGCCCCAATTTTCCTACGAGCAGTACTTC. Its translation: CASSRGPQFSYEQYF.

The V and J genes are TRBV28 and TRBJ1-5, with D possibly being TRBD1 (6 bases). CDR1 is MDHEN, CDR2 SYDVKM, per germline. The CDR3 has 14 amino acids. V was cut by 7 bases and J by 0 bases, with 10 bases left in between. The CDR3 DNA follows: TGTGCCAGCAATCAGGGGCTTAGCAATCAGCCCCAGCATTTT. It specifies CASNQGLSNQPQHF.

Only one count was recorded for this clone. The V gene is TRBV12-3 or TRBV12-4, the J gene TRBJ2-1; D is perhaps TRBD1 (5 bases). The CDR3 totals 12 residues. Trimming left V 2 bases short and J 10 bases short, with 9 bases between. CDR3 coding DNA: TGTGCCAGCAGTTTAAGGGGTCTAGAGCAGTTCTTC. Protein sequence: CASSLRGLEQFF.

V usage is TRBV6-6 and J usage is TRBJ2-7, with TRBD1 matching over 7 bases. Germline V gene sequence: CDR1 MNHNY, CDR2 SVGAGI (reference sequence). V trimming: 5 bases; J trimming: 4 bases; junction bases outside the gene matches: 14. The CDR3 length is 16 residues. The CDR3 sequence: CASSPPSGTVAYEQYF. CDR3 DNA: TGTGCCAGCAGTCCGCCCTCCGGGACAGTTGCTTACGAGCAGTACTTC.

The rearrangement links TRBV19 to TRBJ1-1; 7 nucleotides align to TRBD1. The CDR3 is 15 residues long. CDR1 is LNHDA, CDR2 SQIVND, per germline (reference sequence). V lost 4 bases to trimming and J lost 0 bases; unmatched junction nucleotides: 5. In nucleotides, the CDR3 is TGTGCCAGTAGTAAGGAGGGGGCTATGAACACTGAAGCTTTCTTT. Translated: CASSKEGAMNTEAFF.

The CDR3 sequence is CASSQGQGGGVEQYF. Here the CDR3 DNA reads TGCGCCAGCAGCCAAGGACAGGGTGGGGGCGTAGAGCAGTACTTC. The chain joins TRBV5-1 to TRBJ2-7, with 8 positions matching TRBD1. This CDR3 has 15 residues. V shed 4 bases and J 7 bases; nucleotides not matched to a gene: 13. Germline V gives CDR1 SGHRS, CDR2 YFSETQ.

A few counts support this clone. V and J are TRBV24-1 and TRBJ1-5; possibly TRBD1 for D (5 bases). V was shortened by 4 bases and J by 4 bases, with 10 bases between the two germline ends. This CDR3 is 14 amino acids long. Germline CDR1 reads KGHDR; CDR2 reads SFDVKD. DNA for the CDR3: TGTGCCACCAGTGAGGCCCAGGGTAATCAGCCCCAGCATTTT. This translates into CATSEAQGNQPQHF.

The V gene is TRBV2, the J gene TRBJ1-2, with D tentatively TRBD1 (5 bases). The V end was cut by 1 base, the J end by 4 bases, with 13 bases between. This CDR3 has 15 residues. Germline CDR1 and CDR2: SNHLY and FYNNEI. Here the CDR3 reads CASSEGGNVVYGYTF. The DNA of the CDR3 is TGTGCCAGCAGTGAAGGGGGCAATGTGGTCTATGGCTACACCTTC.